A selection of T cell receptor beta chains follows, all from one sample in a study of OX40 agonist ivuxolimab in advanced cancers. Profiling relied on immunoSEQ multiplex PCR, and the TCRdb table lists in-frame clones only, not all of them. The sample includes tens of thousands of clones, over 75% seen only once; the top ten take around 0.4%. The sample here was CD4+ or CD8+ T cells sorted from blood, taken in a trial of the OX40 agonist ivuxolimab. The origin of the receptors is an adult with an advanced solid tumor such as melanoma, head and neck, liver or kidney cancer. The CDR3 runs from the conserved cysteine through the conserved F or W. Fields, in order: clone size, V gene, D gene, J gene, CDR3 protein, CDR3 DNA. A D gene is named only where the DNA matches it firmly. Clone size is not always given. Where it is, it says once, few, many or a class for expanded clones.

size: .
V: TRBV5-5
D: .
J: TRBJ2-3
CDR3: CASSFGSPLDTQYF
DNA: TGTGCCAGCAGCTTCGGGTCTCCTTTAGATACGCAGTATTTT

size: .
V: TRBV6-4
D: .
J: TRBJ2-6
CDR3: CASSNQGAGANVLTF
DNA: TGTGCCAGCAGCAACCAGGGTGCTGGGGCCAACGTCCTGACTTTC

size: .
V: TRBV7-8
D: .
J: TRBJ2-1
CDR3: CASSARTTTYNEQFF
DNA: TGTGCCAGCAGCGCCCGGACAACCACCTACAATGAGCAGTTCTTC

size: .
V: TRBV5-1
D: .
J: TRBJ2-5
CDR3: CASSLAGTFQETQYF
DNA: TGCGCCAGCAGCTTGGCAGGGACATTTCAAGAGACCCAGTACTTC

size: .
V: TRBV5-6
D: .
J: TRBJ1-1
CDR3: CASSLKPNTEAFF
DNA: TGTGCCAGCAGCTTGAAACCGAACACTGAAGCTTTCTTT

size: .
V: TRBV19
D: .
J: TRBJ1-4
CDR3: CASISQFNEKLFF
DNA: TGTGCCAGTATTTCGCAGTTTAATGAAAAACTGTTTTTT

size: few
V: TRBV6-6
D: .
J: TRBJ2-1
CDR3: CASSYPYNEQFF
DNA: TGTGCCAGCAGTTACCCGTACAATGAGCAGTTCTTC

size: .
V: TRBV11-3
D: .
J: TRBJ2-1
CDR3: CASSLVPGKRYNEQFF
DNA: TGTGCCAGCAGCTTAGTCCCCGGGAAGCGGTACAATGAGCAGTTCTTC

size: .
V: TRBV18
D: .
J: TRBJ2-6
CDR3: CASSPSAVTGANVLTF
DNA: TGTGCCAGCTCACCATCGGCGGTAACTGGGGCCAACGTCCTGACTTTC

size: .
V: TRBV21-1
D: .
J: TRBJ2-2
CDR3: CARRLAAMNTGELFF
DNA: TGTGCCAGGCGACTAGCGGCCATGAACACCGGGGAGCTGTTTTTT

size: .
V: TRBV10-3
D: TRBD2
J: TRBJ2-1
CDR3: CAIRWTSGESGEQFF
DNA: TGTGCCATCAGGTGGACTAGCGGCGAATCTGGTGAGCAGTTCTTC

size: .
V: TRBV7-9
D: .
J: TRBJ2-1
CDR3: CASSLVGGSNNEQFF
DNA: TGTGCCAGCAGCTTAGTTGGCGGTTCGAACAATGAGCAGTTCTTC